The 30 T cell receptor beta chains reported below all come from one sample, sequenced in a study of blood T cells in healthy people across ages. The use of a sample-barcoded 5' primer and a J-beta primer mix characterized a second PCR of about 7 to 12 cycles. TCRdb reanalysed the 5' RACE reads using MiXCR and keeps one entry per CDR3 protein. The table includes more than 700,000 distinct CDR3 sequences, about 55% detected once. The sample consisted of blood. The origin of the receptors is an elderly man in good health.

The gene calls are TRBV20-1 and TRBJ2-5, with 7 bases aligning to TRBD1. The J call may be mistaken, given a closer DNA end match to TRBJ2-7. The CDR3 is 14 amino acids. Germline CDR1 and CDR2: DFQATT and SNEGSKA (reference sequence). CDR3 in amino acids: CSARAPGQNYEQYF. CDR3 in DNA: TGCAGTGCTAGGGCGCCGGGACAGAACTACGAGCAGTACTTC.

The J gene is TRBJ2-1, the V gene TRBV7-2; D possibly uses TRBD1 or TRBD2 (5 bases each). V lost 4 bases and J 2 bases, leaving 12 bases between the germline ends. The CDR3 is 15 residues long. Per the germline V gene, CDR1 is SGHTA and CDR2 is FQGNSA. CDR3 sequence reads: CASSSGRIPYNEQFF. Written as DNA, the CDR3 is TGTGCCAGCAGCTCGGGGCGGATACCCTACAATGAGCAGTTCTTC.

The CDR3 DNA sequence: TGTGCCAGCAGCCAAAGCGAGACAGGGAAGTACGAGCAGTACTTC. Translation gives CASSQSETGKYEQYF. The V call is TRBV3-1, the J call TRBJ2-5; 7 bases fit TRBD1. The DNA end lines up better with TRBJ2-7; the J call may be wrong. This CDR3 contains 15 residues. CDR1 is LGHDT, CDR2 YNNKEL, per germline (reference sequence).

The chain joins TRBV7-2 to TRBJ2-1, with D possibly matching TRBD2 (6 bases). Germline CDR1 SGHTA, CDR2 FQGNSA. The CDR3 contains 12 residues. Deletions cut 6 bases from V and 10 bases from J, with 13 bases between. CDR3 residues: CASSRLGGEQFF. CDR3 in DNA: TGTGCCAGCAGTCGACTGGGGGGAGAGCAGTTCTTC.

This clonotype occurred once. The chain combines TRBV18 with TRBJ1-4; D is uncertain. The CDR3 extends over 15 amino acids. V was cut by 1 base and J by 3 bases, with 9 bases left in between. Looked up from germline, CDR1 is KGHSH and CDR2 is LQKENI. CDR3 sequence (DNA): TGTGCCAGCTCACCACTCACACAGCCTAATGAAAAACTGTTTTTT. Translation: CASSPLTQPNEKLFF.

V gene TRBV7-9 combines with J gene TRBJ2-4; 7 positions match TRBD2. The length of the CDR3 is 16 residues. Germline CDR1 and CDR2: SEHNR and FQNEAQ (reference sequence). The trim removed 1 base at V and 6 bases at J, leaving 9 bases unmatched. The chain's CDR3 is CASSLGGGLDGNIQYF. Here the CDR3 DNA reads TGTGCCAGCAGCTTAGGGGGGGGTCTAGATGGAAACATTCAGTACTTC.

The chain recombines TRBV20-1 with TRBJ2-5; TRBD2 might be the D (5 bases). The DNA end is more similar to TRBJ2-7, so the J call may be wrong. Germline CDR1 reads DFQATT; CDR2 reads SNEGSKA (reference sequence). CDR3 length: 12 amino acids. CDR3: CSAGSGLYEQYF. DNA for the CDR3: TGCAGTGCTGGATCCGGACTCTACGAGCAGTACTTC.

The CDR3 sequence is CASSVFPSGSGRDAYF. The CDR3 nucleotides are TGTGCCAGCAGTGTCTTCCCTAGCGGGAGTGGAAGAGACGCGTATTTT. This chain joins TRBV6-1 and TRBJ2-3, with 10 bases fitting TRBD2. The germline gives CDR1 MNHNS, CDR2 SASEGT. This CDR3 is 16 amino acids long. Germline trimming cut 4 bases from V and 14 bases from J; bases unmatched to any gene: 18.

V gene TRBV29-1 combines with J gene TRBJ2-5, with D possibly TRBD2 on 6 matching bases. The CDR3 consists of 14 residues. V shed 4 bases and J shed 11 bases, with 23 bases lying between them. Germline V gives CDR1 SQVTM, CDR2 ANQGSEA. The CDR3 DNA follows: TGCAGCGTTGGGCGCGGGGTCGCCTACAATGAGCAGTACTTC. It yields the protein CSVGRGVAYNEQYF.

V is TRBV12-3 or TRBV12-4 and J is TRBJ2-1; D is perhaps TRBD1 (5 bases). The DNA end is a closer match to TRBJ2-7, so the J assignment may be wrong. The CDR3 has 13 residues. CDR3 amino acids: CASARVSYNKQYF. In nucleotides, the CDR3 is TGTGCCAGTGCCAGGGTTTCCTACAATAAGCAGTACTTC.

This clonotype was seen a few times. V and J are TRBV6-5 and TRBJ2-7, with D maybe TRBD1 (7 bases). Germline values: CDR1 MNHEY, CDR2 SVGAGI. V was clipped by 2 bases and J by 4 bases, with 12 bases between them. The CDR3 totals 14 residues. The CDR3 DNA reads as TGTGCCAGCAGTTACCAGACAGGGAGGTACGAGCAGTACTTC. Translating it yields CASSYQTGRYEQYF.

This clonotype was seen a few times. J is TRBJ2-7 and V is TRBV5-1; D is undetermined. V dropped 6 bases and J dropped 0 bases, with 16 bases sitting between them. The CDR3 has 15 amino acids. The V gene's germline CDR1 is SGHRS and CDR2 YFSETQ. The CDR3 bases are TGCGCCAGCACTTCCCAAGGAGACTTCTCCTACGAGCAGTACTTC. It translates to CASTSQGDFSYEQYF.

Only one count was recorded for this clonotype. This chain joins TRBV6-5 and TRBJ2-7; TRBD2 matches 9 bases. CDR3 size: 17 residues. V lost 1 base, J lost 0 bases, and 7 bases stayed unmatched. CDR1 MNHEY and CDR2 SVGAGI come from the germline V gene. The CDR3 DNA sequence: TGTGCCAGCAGTTACTGGCCCTCTAGCGGGGCCTCCTACGAGCAGTACTTC. Translation: CASSYWPSSGASYEQYF.

The chain joins TRBV21-1 to TRBJ2-5; the table's D call TRBD1 went unverified against the DNA. The DNA end favors TRBJ2-4, so the J call may be wrong. TRBV21-1 is noted as a pseudogene. CDR3 length: 18 amino acids. The CDR3 DNA follows: TGTGCCAGCCGAACAGGGGCCGTCCCAGAAACCCTCAAAAACATTCAGTACTTC. Amino acids: CASRTGAVPETLKNIQYF.

The V and J genes are TRBV2 and TRBJ2-1; the match to TRBD2 covers 7 bases. The V segment lost 5 bases and the J segment 8 bases; nucleotides outside the gene matches: 15. The CDR3 covers 16 residues. Germline V lookup: CDR1 SNHLY, CDR2 FYNNEI. The CDR3 loop is CASSQRQAGAVHEQFF. The CDR3 region has the DNA TGTGCCAGCAGTCAAAGGCAGGCGGGAGCAGTCCATGAGCAGTTCTTC.

This rearrangement joins TRBV3-1 to TRBJ2-5, with 8 nucleotides matching TRBD2. The last part of the DNA fits TRBJ2-7 better; the J call may be wrong. The CDR3 has 16 amino acids. Germline V gene lookup returns CDR1 LGHDT and CDR2 YNNKEL (reference sequence). Here the CDR3 reads CASSPWGAAGESEQYF. The CDR3 DNA sequence: TGTGCCAGCAGCCCATGGGGGGCAGCGGGAGAGTCCGAGCAGTACTTC.

This clonotype showed up just a few times. The V call is TRBV20-1, the J call TRBJ2-1; possibly TRBD1 or TRBD2 for D (7 bases each). The germline V gene encodes CDR1 DFQATT and CDR2 SNEGSKA (reference sequence). Trimming pared 3 bases from V and 2 bases from J, leaving 11 bases between. CDR3 length: 14 residues. The CDR3 DNA follows: TGCAGTGCTAGGGGAGGGGGCGCCTACAATGAGCAGTTCTTC. This codes for CSARGGGAYNEQFF.

The chain employs TRBV5-1 and TRBJ2-4; 8 bases are a match to TRBD1. CDR3 size: 12 residues. J was trimmed by 11 bases and V by 4 bases; bases with no gene match: 5. Looked up from germline, CDR1 is SGHRS and CDR2 is YFSETQ. The CDR3 DNA follows: TGCGCCAGCAGCCTGACAGGGGCCCTTCAGTACTTC. Amino acid sequence: CASSLTGALQYF.

The V call is TRBV7-3, the J call TRBJ2-3, with 10 bases aligning to TRBD1. This CDR3 is 15 amino acids long. The germline V gene encodes CDR1 SGHTA and CDR2 FQGTGA. The V segment lost 5 bases and the J segment 5 bases; nucleotides outside the gene matches: 7. CDR3 sequence reads: CASSPDRGPEDTQYF. Here the CDR3 DNA reads TGTGCCAGCAGCCCCGACAGGGGGCCGGAAGATACGCAGTATTTT.

V usage is TRBV7-9 and J usage is TRBJ2-2, with 9 bases aligning to TRBD2. J gave up 5 bases and V 3 bases, and 4 bases lay outside the gene matches. The CDR3 has 15 residues. Germline CDR1 and CDR2: SEHNR and FQNEAQ (reference sequence). The CDR3 nucleotides read TGTGCCAGCAGCTTTAGCGGGAGAGGGACCGGGGAGCTGTTTTTT. Residues: CASSFSGRGTGELFF.

This clonotype was counted only a few times. The gene calls are TRBV14 and TRBJ2-1; 8 nucleotides line up with TRBD1. Germline values: CDR1 SGHDN, CDR2 FVKESK. The CDR3 length is 18 residues. J was trimmed by 7 bases and V by 0 bases; bases with no gene match: 14. Here the CDR3 reads CASSQERTGRTGLNEQFF. The CDR3, as DNA: TGTGCCAGCAGCCAAGAGCGGACAGGGAGGACAGGGTTGAATGAGCAGTTCTTC. Variable domain in full (rest from reference TRBV14 and TRBJ2-1): EAGVTQFPSHSVIEKGQTVTLRCDPISGHDNLYWYRRVMGKEIKFLLHFVKESKQDESGMPNNRFLAERTGGTYSTLKVQPAELEDSGVYFCASSQERTGRTGLNEQFFGPGTRLTVL.

This clonotype was observed a handful of times. The V call is TRBV27, the J call TRBJ2-7, with TRBD2 matching 10 bases. The CDR3 extends over 19 amino acids. V lost 2 bases and J lost 0; bases outside the gene matches: 13. CDR1 and CDR2 from the germline V gene are MNHEY and SMNVEV (reference sequence). The CDR3 region is CASSLKVLAGFPSSYEQYF. DNA of the CDR3: TGTGCCAGCAGTTTAAAAGTACTAGCGGGATTCCCCAGCTCCTACGAGCAGTACTTC.

The table lists this clonotype with a few counts. The chain links TRBV5-1 to TRBJ1-2; 7 nucleotides line up with TRBD1. The CDR3 sequence is 15 residues long. V was clipped by 4 bases and J by 7 bases; unmatched bases: 13. Germline V gene sequence: CDR1 SGHRS, CDR2 YFSETQ. CDR3 amino acids: CASSLAGEGGAGYTF. In DNA form, the CDR3 reads TGCGCCAGCAGCCTAGCCGGGGAAGGGGGCGCTGGCTACACCTTC.

This sequence joins TRBV7-2 and TRBJ1-6; TRBD1 matches 7 bases. Per the germline V gene, CDR1 is SGHTA and CDR2 is FQGNSA. The CDR3 sequence is 15 residues long. V was clipped by 5 bases and J by 5 bases; unmatched bases: 6. The CDR3 sequence: CASSVTGADNSPLHF. CDR3 coding DNA: TGTGCCAGCAGCGTAACAGGGGCAGATAATTCACCCCTCCACTTT.

The gene calls are TRBV29-1 and TRBJ1-2; D might be TRBD1 (6 bases). Germline V gene data show CDR1 as SQVTM and CDR2 as ANQGSEA. Trimming took off 4 bases at V and 2 bases at J, with 14 bases between the two ends. The CDR3 consists of 14 residues. The CDR3 DNA follows: TGCAGCGTTGCGGCAGGGGCCCTCAACTATGGCTACACCTTC. Encoded protein: CSVAAGALNYGYTF.

This clonotype was counted a few times. The CDR3, as DNA: TGCGCCAGCAGCTTCCCGGGACAGGGGCCCCAAGAGACCCAGTACTTC. Protein sequence: CASSFPGQGPQETQYF. The V and J genes are TRBV5-1 and TRBJ2-5, with TRBD1 matching over 10 bases. Looked up from germline, CDR1 is SGHRS and CDR2 is YFSETQ. The CDR3 contains 16 residues. The V gene end was trimmed by 2 bases and the J gene end by 1 base; junction bases not matched to a gene: 5.

The V and J genes are TRBV7-8 and TRBJ2-1, with 11 bases matching TRBD2. V lost 4 bases and J lost 5; bases outside the gene matches: 7. CDR1 SGHVS and CDR2 FQNEAQ come from the germline V gene. This CDR3 spans 16 amino acids. The CDR3 bases are TGTGCCAGCAGCTCCTATAGCGGGAGGGCCCACAATGAGCAGTTCTTC. Protein: CASSSYSGRAHNEQFF.

The chain couples TRBV30 to TRBJ1-2; TRBD1 matches at 7 bases. Germline CDR1 reads GTSNPN; CDR2 reads SVGIG (reference sequence). The length of the CDR3 is 12 residues. After removal of 1 base from V and 4 bases from J, the junction contained 0 bases not matched to a gene. The DNA for the CDR3 is TGTGCCTGGAGTGGACAGGGCTATGGCTACACCTTC. Translating it yields CAWSGQGYGYTF.

This clonotype was observed many times. The rearrangement links TRBV4-2 to TRBJ2-1; D is undetermined. This CDR3 spans 16 amino acids. From germline, CDR1 is LGHNA and CDR2 YNFKEQ. V was clipped by 0 bases and J by 2 bases, with 11 bases between them. CDR3 amino acids: CASSQERTPAYNEQFF. The CDR3 bases are TGTGCCAGCAGCCAAGAAAGGACGCCGGCCTACAATGAGCAGTTCTTC.

The genes are TRBV5-1 and TRBJ1-2, with a tentative D call TRBD1 (6 bases). CDR3 size: 14 residues. The V end was cut by 4 bases, the J end by 11 bases, with 21 bases between. From germline, CDR1 is SGHRS and CDR2 YFSETQ. The DNA of the CDR3 is TGCGCCAGCAGCCGGCCGGACAGTCCGCCGATTTACACCTTC. It codes for CASSRPDSPPIYTF. Drawing the rest from reference TRBV5-1 and TRBJ1-2, the complete variable domain is KAGVTQTPRYLIKTRGQQVTLSCSPISGHRSVSWYQQTPGQGLQFLFEYFSETQRNKGNFPGRFSGRQFSNSRSEMNVSTLELGDSALYLCASSRPDSPPIYTFGSGTRLTVV.